The rows below give T cell receptor beta chains drawn from one sample of a study of blood T cell repertoires in COVID-19. Clones were read by immunoSEQ multiplex PCR, and TCRdb kept only the in-frame ones, dropping some. This sample has around 240,000 clones, with roughly 86% found just once. Input material: peripheral blood. The receptors come from a woman in her 30s who had recovered from COVID-19. Both conserved end residues are part of each CDR3. D genes are given only for firm matches. Not all rows give a size; the values are once, few, many and, for expanded clones, a class.

TRBD1	few	TRBV7-9	TRBJ2-7	TGTGCCAGCAGCATTAACCTTCCGGGACAGGGGTATGGCGAGCAGTACTTC	CASSINLPGQGYGEQYF
TRBD1	NA	TRBV18	TRBJ2-4	TGTGCCAGCTCACCTTGGGACAGTCAAAACATTCAGTACTTC	CASSPWDSQNIQYF
NA	NA	TRBV14	TRBJ2-1	TGTGCCAGCAGCCACCGAGAGGGCTACAATGAGCAGTTCTTC	CASSHREGYNEQFF
NA	once	TRBV14	TRBJ2-1	TGTGCCAGCAGCCCCCGCTATATATTTCGCCTAAACAATGAGCAGTTCTTC	CASSPRYIFRLNNEQFF
NA	once	TRBV5-4	TRBJ2-7	TGTGCCAGCAGCTCCTATGGGACAATCCCTGCCTACGAGCAGTACTTC	CASSSYGTIPAYEQYF
NA	NA	TRBV7-8	TRBJ1-6	TGTGCCAGCAGCTTACGAAACAGGGTCGACTATAATTCACCCCTCCACTTT	CASSLRNRVDYNSPLHF
NA	NA	TRBV2	TRBJ1-1	TGTGCCAGCGGAGGGCAGTCTCATTCCACTGAAGCTTTCTTT	CASGGQSHSTEAFF
NA	NA	TRBV9	TRBJ2-5	TGTGCCAGCAGCGTCGCCCAGCAAGAGACCCAGTACTTC	CASSVAQQETQYF
TRBD1	NA	TRBV5-5	TRBJ2-1	TGTGCCAGCAGCTTTGGGGGAACAGGGGGTGAGCAGTTCTTC	CASSFGGTGGEQFF
NA	once	TRBV21-1	TRBJ2-1	TGTGCCAGCAGCGCCTCCGCGGAGAAGCGGGGGGGCTCACGACAGAGGAATGAGCAGTTCTTC	CASSASAEKRGGSRQRNEQFF
TRBD1	NA	TRBV29-1	TRBJ2-1	TGCAGCGTTGAAGGACAGGGATTAGGGCAGTTCTTC	CSVEGQGLGQFF
TRBD1	NA	TRBV19	TRBJ1-6	TGTGCCAGTAGGCCTACAGGGGGCCCTTATAATTCACCCCTCCACTTT	CASRPTGGPYNSPLHF
TRBD2	NA	TRBV30	TRBJ2-3	TGTGCCTGGAGTGGAGGGACTAGCGGGGGAAACACAGATACGCAGTATTTT	CAWSGGTSGGNTDTQYF
NA	once	TRBV12-5	TRBJ1-2	TGTGCTAGTGGTCCCCCCGGACTGACCGCTTATGGCTACACCTTC	CASGPPGLTAYGYTF
TRBD2	NA	TRBV6-1	TRBJ2-3	TGTGCCAGCAGTGAACTAGCGGGGGGGCTCGATACGCAGTATTTT	CASSELAGGLDTQYF
TRBD1	NA	TRBV19	TRBJ1-1	TGTGCCAGTAGTCCTTCAGGGGGGACTGAAGCTTTCTTT	CASSPSGGTEAFF
TRBD2	NA	TRBV6-1	TRBJ2-5	TGTGCCAGCAGTGAATCCCGGACTAGCGGAGGTTACCAAGAGACCCAGTACTTC	CASSESRTSGGYQETQYF
TRBD1	NA	TRBV5-8	TRBJ2-5	TGTGCCAGCAGCTTGTTCCTTTCGAACAGGGGGGAGACCCAGTACTTC	CASSLFLSNRGETQYF
NA	NA	TRBV5-4	TRBJ1-2	TGTGCCAGCAGCTTATCGAGGCAGGGATTGGATGGCTACACCTTC	CASSLSRQGLDGYTF
TRBD1	NA	TRBV9	TRBJ1-1	TGTGCCAGCAGCGTGGGGGACAGGGAGACTGAAGCTTTCTTT	CASSVGDRETEAFF
NA	NA	TRBV24-1	TRBJ1-1	TGTGCCACCAGTAAGGGAGCGCCGGGTGAAGCTTTCTTT	CATSKGAPGEAFF
TRBD1	NA	TRBV6-4	TRBJ2-1	TGTGCCAGCAGTGACTTACCGGGACAGGGGCGGAATGAGCAGTTCTTC	CASSDLPGQGRNEQFF
NA	NA	TRBV19	TRBJ2-7	TGTGCCAGTAGTATTCAGGGGTCTTTCCCCTACGAGCAGTACTTC	CASSIQGSFPYEQYF
NA	few	TRBV5-4	TRBJ1-2	TGTGCCAGCAGCTTGGCTCGGGTTAACTATGGCTACACCTTC	CASSLARVNYGYTF
TRBD1	NA	TRBV18	TRBJ1-6	TGTGCCAGCTCAGGAGGACAGGGGGTTGGATCACCCCTCCACTTT	CASSGGQGVGSPLHF
TRBD1	NA	TRBV7-9	TRBJ2-5	TGTGCCAGCAGTTTTAAGGACAGGGGAGAGACCCAGTACTTC	CASSFKDRGETQYF
TRBD1	NA	TRBV18	TRBJ2-7	TGTGCCAGCTCACAGCTGCCGGGACAGGGAGTCCACGAGCAGTACTTC	CASSQLPGQGVHEQYF
NA	NA	TRBV7-2	TRBJ2-7	TGTGCCAGCAGCTTAGACCCCCCCCGCCCGGGCGAGCAGTACTTC	CASSLDPPRPGEQYF
TRBD2	NA	TRBV4-2	TRBJ2-3	TGTGCCAGCAGCGGTGTCGGGACTAGCGGGGGAAACACAGATACGCAGTATTTT	CASSGVGTSGGNTDTQYF
NA	once	TRBV4-1	TRBJ2-1	TGCGCCAGCAGCCAAGATGTCAGGGACACCTACAATGAGCAGTTCTTC	CASSQDVRDTYNEQFF
NA	NA	TRBV6-2/TRBV6-3	TRBJ2-1	TGTGCCAGCAGTTACTCGACGGCAGGGGGGACCTCCTACAATGAGCAGTTCTTC	CASSYSTAGGTSYNEQFF
NA	NA	TRBV7-9	TRBJ2-3	TGTGCCAGCAGCTTTCGGGCGGGCCCGACAGATACGCAGTATTTT	CASSFRAGPTDTQYF
NA	NA	TRBV19	TRBJ2-1	TGTGCCAGTAGTATTGGGAGCGCGATTGAGCAGTTCTTC	CASSIGSAIEQFF
NA	NA	TRBV12-3/TRBV12-4	TRBJ2-5	TGTGCCAGCAGTTCGACAGAACAAGAGACCCAGTACTTC	CASSSTEQETQYF
TRBD2	NA	TRBV7-6	TRBJ2-3	TGTGCCAGCAGCTTAAGACTAGCGGGGGGGGACTCCCGGAACACGCAGTATTTT	CASSLRLAGGDSRNTQYF
NA	NA	TRBV2	TRBJ2-2	TGTGCCAGCAAGGGGTTAGTGGGCACCGGGGAGCTGTTTTTT	CASKGLVGTGELFF
TRBD1	once	TRBV7-2	TRBJ1-2	TGTGCCAGCAGCTTAGAACCGACAGGGACTGGCTACACCTTC	CASSLEPTGTGYTF
NA	NA	TRBV6-5	TRBJ2-3	TGTGCCAGCAGTTACCTTGGCAGGGGGGTCACAGATACGCAGTATTTT	CASSYLGRGVTDTQYF
TRBD1	NA	TRBV6-5	TRBJ1-5	TGTGCCAGCAGGGTCGAGCTGGAGGGGGCCCAGCCCCAGCATTTT	CASRVELEGAQPQHF
NA	NA	TRBV11-2	TRBJ2-7	TGTGCCAGCAGCCCTGGTGTGAGAGTTTCCTACGAGCAGTACTTC	CASSPGVRVSYEQYF
NA	NA	TRBV5-8	TRBJ2-3	TGTGCCAGCAGCCCACGGTGGGTCGGGGACACAGATACGCAGTATTTT	CASSPRWVGDTDTQYF
TRBD2	NA	TRBV15	TRBJ2-3	TGTGCCACCAGCAGCCCCGGACTAGCGGAGTCGACAGATACGCAGTATTTT	CATSSPGLAESTDTQYF
NA	NA	TRBV5-1	TRBJ1-2	TGCGCCAGCAGCTTGGCAGGGCAGGATACCGGCGGCTACACCTTC	CASSLAGQDTGGYTF
TRBD1	NA	TRBV4-1	TRBJ2-7	TGCGCCAGCAGCCAAGAAGGGACAGGGAGCTACGAGCAGTACTTC	CASSQEGTGSYEQYF
TRBD2	NA	TRBV9	TRBJ2-7	TGTGCCAGCAGCTTGACTAGCGGGTTTCCCTACGAGCAGTACTTC	CASSLTSGFPYEQYF
NA	once	TRBV7-7	TRBJ2-2	TGTGCCAGCAGTGTCAGCTTGGGGGGAGCGAACACCGGGGAGCTGTTTTTT	CASSVSLGGANTGELFF